This entry lists 20 T cell receptor beta chains sequenced from one sample in a study of metastatic and nonmetastatic thyroid tumors. The entire patient cohort was treatment-naive prior to thyroid surgery. TCRdb reprocessed the PCR reads via MiXCR. This table holds around 13,000 clones, 12% found once. The source material was blood. Source of these receptors: a female donor with papillary thyroid cancer or a benign thyroid nodule (not recorded which). Some clones in this sample may be carry-over from other donors' samples.

In its sample, this clone is medium-sized. The rearrangement joins TRBV20-1 to TRBJ2-2, with unresolved D. V lost 6 bases and J lost 7, with 21 bases in between. Germline V gene sequence: CDR1 DFQATT, CDR2 SNEGSKA (reference sequence). The CDR3 spans 15 residues. The DNA for the CDR3 is TGCAGTGCCCCAAAGAGGCCCCCCGCCGGCGGGGAGCTGTTTTTT. This encodes CSAPKRPPAGGELFF.

This clone was detected many times. V usage is TRBV3-1 and J usage is TRBJ1-3, with D perhaps TRBD1 (6 bases). The CDR3 contains 14 residues. The V end lost 4 bases, the J end lost 5 bases, and 12 bases lay between the germline ends. Per germline, CDR1 LGHDT and CDR2 YNNKEL (reference sequence). The CDR3 sequence is CASSPRGMRNTIYF. The CDR3, as DNA: TGTGCCAGCAGCCCCAGGGGAATGAGAAACACCATATATTTT.

This clone was seen a few times. The chain uses TRBV5-6 and TRBJ2-5; 7 nucleotides agree with TRBD1. Trimming took 3 bases from V and 13 from J; bases not matched to a gene: 6. The germline V gene encodes CDR1 SGHDT and CDR2 YYEEEE. The CDR3 is 11 residues long. The CDR3 bases are TGTGCCAGCAGCTCGACCGGGACAGCGTACTTC. Protein product: CASSSTGTAYF.

The rearrangement joins TRBV5-1 to TRBJ2-7, with TRBD2 identical over 8 bases. Trimming at V came to 8 bases and at J to 3 bases, leaving 7 bases not matched to a gene. This CDR3 region has 13 residues. Per germline, CDR1 SGHRS and CDR2 YFSETQ. Here the CDR3 DNA reads TGCGCCAGTCGACCGGGACTAGGCTACGAGCAGTACTTC. Translating it yields CASRPGLGYEQYF.

The sample holds many counts of this clone. One end of the junction is discordant with germline, which a read error may explain. The V and J genes are TRBV20-1 and TRBJ2-2; D is possibly TRBD2 (5 bases). Germline CDR1 reads DFQATT; CDR2 reads SNEGSKA (reference sequence). There are 15 residues in the CDR3. The CDR3 loop is CGARDRGSATGELFF. The CDR3 coding sequence is TGCGGTGCTAGAGATCGGGGTAGCGCTACCGGGGAGCTGTTTTTT.

This clone is medium-sized within its sample. The gene calls are TRBV28 and TRBJ1-3, with unresolved D. The germline CDR1 and CDR2 sequences are MDHEN and SYDVKM. The CDR3 sequence is 15 residues long. V dropped 3 bases and J dropped 0 bases, with 9 bases sitting between them. In nucleotides, the CDR3 is TGTGCCAGCAGTTTGAACGGCGGCTCTGGAAACACCATATATTTT. It encodes CASSLNGGSGNTIYF.

The V gene is TRBV28, the J gene TRBJ1-3; 7 bases agree with TRBD1. V gave up 3 bases and J gave up 1 base; unmatched junction bases: 6. This CDR3 is built from 16 residues. Germline assignment: CDR1 MDHEN and CDR2 SYDVKM. In DNA form, the CDR3 reads TGTGCCAGCAGTTTGCTGGGACAGTTGTCTGGAAACACCATATATTTT. Translated: CASSLLGQLSGNTIYF.

Notes on this clone: At one of its ends the junction is not consistent with the germline gene, which may arise from a read error. This chain links TRBV6-1 with TRBJ1-5; a weak D match, TRBD1 (6 bases). The CDR3 is made up of 14 amino acids. The germline V gene has CDR1 MNHNS and CDR2 SASEGT. In DNA, the CDR3 is TGTGCCAGCATTCCACAGGGATCAAATCAGCCCAAGAATTTT. Translation: CASIPQGSNQPKNF.

This clone appeared many times. The V and J genes are TRBV7-2 and TRBJ2-3; 9 nucleotides align to TRBD2. This CDR3 has 15 residues. Germline V CDR1 and CDR2: SGHTA, FQGNSA. J was trimmed by 3 bases and V by 6 bases; bases with no gene match: 7. The DNA for the CDR3 is TGTGCCAGCAGTTATGGGACTAGCCAAACAGATACGCAGTATTTT. Protein product: CASSYGTSQTDTQYF.

In this sample, this clone turned up many times. The DNA of the CDR3 is TGTGCCAGCAGCCAAATGGCTAGCGGGCTCTACGAGCAGTACTTC. It encodes CASSQMASGLYEQYF. The V call is TRBV3-1, the J call TRBJ2-7, with TRBD2 matching over 8 bases. With 2 bases clipped from V and 3 bases from J, the junction kept 6 bases outside the gene matches. CDR3 length equals 15 residues. Germline V gives CDR1 LGHDT, CDR2 YNNKEL (reference sequence).

In its sample, this clone was seen a few times. One end of the junction is discordant with germline, which a read error may explain. This rearrangement joins TRBV6-1 to TRBJ1-2, with D unclear. The CDR3 covers 16 residues. CDR1 and CDR2 from the germline V gene are MNHNS and SASEGT. This CDR3 is CASSENPTGKVDGCTF. DNA of the CDR3: TGTGCCAGCAGTGAAAACCCTACCGGGAAAGTAGATGGCTGCACCTTC.

This clone ranks as medium-sized. The chain uses TRBV6-1 and TRBJ2-1; D might be TRBD1 (6 bases). The V end was cut by 1 base, the J end by 8 bases, with 15 bases between. Germline V gene lookup returns CDR1 MNHNS and CDR2 SASEGT. CDR3 length equals 15 residues. The CDR3 spells CASSEEGGAPHEQFF. DNA for the CDR3: TGTGCCAGCAGTGAAGAAGGGGGAGCACCCCATGAGCAGTTCTTC.

This clone was counted ten times or more. An end of the junction does not agree with germline; a read error may underlie this. In the same sample, other DNA sequences code for this CDR3. CDR3 region: CAVLKTVNTEAFF. The CDR3 coding sequence is TGTGCCGTTTTAAAGACGGTGAATACTGAAGCTTTCTTT. The chain combines TRBV28 with TRBJ1-1; D remains ambiguous. The CDR3 loop spans 13 amino acids. Germline CDR1 and CDR2: MDHEN and SYDVKM.

This clone is classed as medium-sized. The chain is built from TRBV2 and TRBJ2-7; D is unresolved. Germline lookup yields CDR1 SNHLY and CDR2 FYNNEI. V was shortened by 7 bases and J by 6 bases, with 13 bases between the two germline ends. The CDR3 is 12 amino acids. In nucleotides, the CDR3 is TGTGCCAGCACCCCGGACGGGCTCGAGCAGTACTTC. Protein product: CASTPDGLEQYF.

This clone was picked up many times. The chain couples TRBV19 to TRBJ2-1; TRBD1 matches 10 bases. This CDR3 is built from 14 residues. CDR1 and CDR2 (germline): LNHDA, SQIVND (reference sequence). V gave up 6 bases and J gave up 7 bases; unmatched junction bases: 6. CDR3: CASSFRQGANEQFF. CDR3 DNA sequence: TGTGCCAGTAGCTTTCGACAGGGGGCTAATGAGCAGTTCTTC.

This clone was picked up many times. This chain uses TRBV25-1 with TRBJ2-3; no reliable D call. This CDR3 contains 12 residues. Per the germline V gene, CDR1 is MGHDK and CDR2 is SYGVNS. V was clipped by 6 bases and J by 2 bases, with 6 bases between them. CDR3 bases: TGTGCCAGCAGGGGCAACACAGATACGCAGTATTTT. Translating it yields CASRGNTDTQYF.

This clone was detected many times. The chain joins TRBV30 to TRBJ2-7, with 7 bases fitting TRBD2. CDR1 and CDR2 (germline): GTSNPN, SVGIG (reference sequence). The CDR3 has 14 amino acids. V was pared by 3 bases and J by 7 bases, with 12 bases of the junction left unmatched. The CDR3 DNA reads as TGTGCCTGGAGCCCCGCGGGGGTAGGCCGTGAGCAGTACTTC. Translation gives CAWSPAGVGREQYF.

This clone was seen many times. V usage is TRBV6-1 and J usage is TRBJ1-5; D gene uncertain. This CDR3 is 12 amino acids long. Trimming pared 10 bases from V and 5 bases from J, leaving 12 bases between. Germline V CDR1 and CDR2: MNHNS, SASEGT. DNA for the CDR3: TGTGCCATCAGCGACCCATATCAGCCCCAGCATTTT. This sequence encodes CAISDPYQPQHF.

This clone showed up many times. The chain links TRBV24-1 to TRBJ2-5; 7 bases match TRBD1. Germline loops: CDR1 KGHDR, CDR2 SFDVKD. J gave up 2 bases and V 4 bases, and 3 bases lay outside the gene matches. CDR3 length equals 14 residues. CDR3 sequence: CATSDPGQQETQYF. Written as DNA, the CDR3 is TGTGCCACCAGTGACCCGGGACAGCAAGAGACCCAGTACTTC.

This clone has a handful of counts. This clone may be a read error of a much larger clone one base away. The CDR3 carries no conserved terminal phenylalanine or tryptophan, so it likely arises from a read error. This chain uses TRBV24-1 with TRBJ2-1, with 12 bases identical to TRBD2. The CDR3 spans 17 residues. Trimming at V came to 5 bases and at J to 8 bases, leaving 12 bases not matched to a gene. Germline V gives CDR1 KGHDR, CDR2 SFDVKD. The CDR3 sequence is CATSGLAGGGGEYEQFS. The CDR3 DNA reads as TGTGCCACCAGTGGGCTAGCGGGAGGGGGCGGAGAGTATGAGCAGTTCTCC.